In this sample, the clone carrying this TCR beta chain turned up a few times. Antigen unknown. The data stem from a study of CD8+ T cells in alopecia areata. Turning to the study itself: Percent of scalp involved defined treated patients' severity scores.

Isolated RNA was reverse transcribed into cDNA used as the sequencing template. Sequencing used immunoSEQ multiplex PCR; TCRdb keeps in-frame clones, though not all of them. Seen here are 180,000 or so clones, 40% to 55% observed once, and the top ten hold over 9%. Study results and limitations: Although TCR sharing was seen in mice, sharing across patients was less clear, possibly for HLA-related reasons. More clonal than normal scalp was lesional scalp, particularly alopecia totalis/universalis.

The CDR3 consists of 15 residues. From germline, CDR1 is MNHNY and CDR2 SVGAGI (reference sequence). The ends were cut back, 1 base at V and 4 bases at J, with 13 bases in the middle. Stated treatment: oral pan-JAK inhibitor, 5-10 mg twice daily. Peripheral blood samples and lesional scalp punch biopsies were obtained from alopecia areata patients. The clonotype comes from a human donor with alopecia areata. Sequencing was performed on CD8+ T cells sorted from blood, taken around week 54, from a patient treated with tofacitinib. The chain links TRBV6-6 to TRBJ1-1, with D possibly TRBD1 on 6 matching bases. The CDR3 spells CASSYYGDKATEAFF. The CDR3 coding sequence is TGTGCCAGCAGTTACTACGGGGACAAGGCCACTGAAGCTTTCTTT.